These T cell receptor beta chains were read from a single sample in a study of OX40 agonist ivuxolimab in advanced cancers. Sequenced by immunoSEQ multiplex PCR; TCRdb stores in-frame clones only, minus some. The sample has about 110,000 clones, roughly nine tenths seen once. The starting material was CD4+ or CD8+ T cells sorted from blood, obtained in a trial of the OX40 agonist ivuxolimab. These receptors were collected from an adult with an advanced solid tumor such as melanoma, head and neck, liver or kidney cancer. CDR3s include the opening cysteine and the closing phenylalanine or tryptophan. A D gene is named only where the DNA matches it firmly. Where a row states a size, it is once, few, many or the class of an expanded clone; other rows omit it.

V	J	size	D	DNA	CDR3
TRBV28	TRBJ1-2	NA	NA	TGTGCCAGCAGTTTCGAAGGGAATCGTGGCTACACCTTC	CASSFEGNRGYTF
TRBV5-1	TRBJ2-7	NA	TRBD1	TGCGCCAGCAGCTTGCAAGGGACAGGGCCCAACGAGCAGTACTTC	CASSLQGTGPNEQYF
TRBV28	TRBJ2-5	NA	NA	TGTGCCAGCATGAGAGGGAAACAGACCCAGTACTTC	CASMRGKQTQYF
TRBV5-8	TRBJ2-5	NA	NA	TGTGCCAGCAGCGTTACAGGGGAGGGACCACAAGAGACCCAGTACTTC	CASSVTGEGPQETQYF
TRBV25-1	TRBJ2-7	NA	TRBD2	TGTGCCAGCAGCGGCGGGGGTAGGTACGAGCAGTACTTC	CASSGGGRYEQYF
TRBV15	TRBJ2-5	NA	NA	TGTGCCACCAGCAGAGTAAATTCCGGAGTCCAGTACTTC	CATSRVNSGVQYF
TRBV7-2	TRBJ1-1	NA	NA	TGTGCCAGCAGCTTAAGAGGGACTGAAGCTTTCTTT	CASSLRGTEAFF
TRBV30	TRBJ2-1	NA	NA	TGTGCCTGGGCACAGGGCCCGGTGGAGCAGTTCTTC	CAWAQGPVEQFF
TRBV5-5	TRBJ1-4	NA	NA	TGTGCCAGCAGCAGCACCCCCCGTTCCGAAGAAAAACTGTTTTTT	CASSSTPRSEEKLFF
TRBV7-6	TRBJ2-3	NA	TRBD1	TGTGCCAGCAGCTCACTAGGGGGCTCGGACACAGATACGCAGTATTTT	CASSSLGGSDTDTQYF
TRBV18	TRBJ1-1	once	NA	TGTGCCAGCTCACTTGGACCCATGAACACTGAAGCTTTCTTT	CASSLGPMNTEAFF
TRBV6-1	TRBJ1-5	NA	TRBD1	TGTGCCAGCAGTCGGGACAGGGGTCCTAGTCAGCCCCAGCATTTT	CASSRDRGPSQPQHF
TRBV25-1	TRBJ2-3	NA	TRBD2	TGTGCCAGCAGTGAATTAGCGGGAGGGCACACAGATACGCAGTATTTT	CASSELAGGHTDTQYF
TRBV7-9	TRBJ2-7	NA	TRBD2	TGTGCCAGCAGCTTAATAAGCGGGAGGGCCTACGAGCAGTACTTC	CASSLISGRAYEQYF
TRBV19	TRBJ2-7	NA	NA	TGTGCCAGTAGCTCGGACGACTCGGCCTACGAGCAGTACTTC	CASSSDDSAYEQYF
TRBV5-4	TRBJ1-2	NA	NA	TGTGCCAGCAGCTTGGACCGGCGAGGCTACACCTTC	CASSLDRRGYTF
TRBV27	TRBJ1-5	NA	NA	TGTGCCAGCAGACCCCGCGGGCAGGGTATGGCCAATCAGCCCCAGCATTTT	CASRPRGQGMANQPQHF
TRBV6-5	TRBJ2-2	few	TRBD2	TGTGCCAGCAGTTACGAGACTAGCGGGGAAGACGGGGAGCTGTTTTTT	CASSYETSGEDGELFF
TRBV18	TRBJ2-7	NA	NA	TGTGCCAGCTCACCACCTTCTACAGTGAGGAGCCTCCCTAGCTACGAGCAGTACTTC	CASSPPSTVRSLPSYEQYF
TRBV12-5	TRBJ2-2	NA	NA	TGTGCTAGTGGTCGCGCGCCAGATCCCTTACCGGGGGAGCTGTTTTTT	CASGRAPDPLPGELFF
TRBV7-9	TRBJ2-7	NA	NA	TGTGCCAGCAGCTTAAAGGGGGGAAGGTACGAGCAGTACTTC	CASSLKGGRYEQYF
TRBV15	TRBJ1-2	NA	NA	TGTGCCACCAGCAGGTCCTTGCCGACGGGACACTTGAACTATGGCTACACCTTC	CATSRSLPTGHLNYGYTF
TRBV2	TRBJ1-6	NA	TRBD1	TGTGCCAGCAGTGCGGACAGGGCGGAACCGAATTCACCCCTCCACTTT	CASSADRAEPNSPLHF
TRBV30	TRBJ1-5	NA	NA	TGTGCCTGGAGTGTGGGATCCAATCAGCCCCAGCATTTT	CAWSVGSNQPQHF
TRBV19	TRBJ2-5	NA	TRBD2	TGTGCCAGTAGCAGGACTAGCGGGGTTGAAGAGACCCAGTACTTC	CASSRTSGVEETQYF
TRBV5-1	TRBJ2-7	NA	TRBD1	TGCGCCAGCACCTACGACAGGGTTACCTACGAGCAGTACTTC	CASTYDRVTYEQYF
TRBV4-1	TRBJ2-3	NA	TRBD1	TGCGCCAGCAGCCAACTACCGGGACAGGGAGGTACAGATACGCAGTATTTT	CASSQLPGQGGTDTQYF
TRBV6-1	TRBJ1-1	NA	NA	TGTGCCAGCAGTGGCCCGACAAGGGGGAACACTGAAGCTTTCTTT	CASSGPTRGNTEAFF
TRBV27	TRBJ2-2	NA	NA	TGTGCCAGCAGTATGCTAGTGTTCACCGGGGAGCTGTTTTTT	CASSMLVFTGELFF
TRBV19	TRBJ1-5	NA	NA	TGTGCCAGTGTAATTAGCACCTGGCCGGCCGGACAGCCCCAGCATTTT	CASVISTWPAGQPQHF
TRBV7-3	TRBJ2-2	many	NA	TGTGCCAGCAGCCGGGGTAGGACCGGGGAGCTGTTTTTT	CASSRGRTGELFF
TRBV25-1	TRBJ2-6	NA	NA	TGCGCCGTTGGGCCCGGGGCCAACGTCCTGACTTTC	CAVGPGANVLTF
TRBV6-6	TRBJ1-6	NA	TRBD1	TGTGCCAGCATGGACAGGGACTATTCACCCCTCCACTTT	CASMDRDYSPLHF
TRBV30	TRBJ2-1	NA	NA	TGTGCCTGGAGTTCTGGGGACGGGGACAATGAGCAGTTCTTC	CAWSSGDGDNEQFF
TRBV12-5	TRBJ2-1	NA	TRBD2	TGTGCTAGTGGTTTGGGACGGGGGGGCATCTACAATGAGCAGTTCTTC	CASGLGRGGIYNEQFF
TRBV5-4	TRBJ2-1	NA	NA	TGTGCCAGCAGCTTTACCTACAATGAGCAGTTCTTC	CASSFTYNEQFF
TRBV5-1	TRBJ2-7	NA	NA	TGCGCCAGCAGCGAACAGGGCAGGTACGAGCAGTACTTC	CASSEQGRYEQYF
TRBV27	TRBJ2-5	NA	NA	TGTGCCAGCAGTCCCTGGGACGGCCAAGAGACCCAGTACTTC	CASSPWDGQETQYF